This T cell receptor (beta chain) was sequenced in a study of blood T cell repertoires in COVID-19. Study at large: Sites in the United States, Italy and Spain provided acute and convalescent COVID-19 samples. PBMCs, B-cell-depleted T cells, or T cells were the source of the cDNA or gDNA that made up the material.

J lost 5 bases, V lost 5 bases, and 5 bases had no gene match. The CDR3 extends over 14 amino acids. Germline V gene sequence: CDR1 SEHNR, CDR2 FQNEAQ (reference sequence). As originally analysed: Amplification of reference gene primers was used by the study to estimate nucleated cell counts. Method: immunoSEQ multiplex PCR; TCRdb's copy keeps in-frame clones and lacks some. The V and J calls and clone size come from that table; D and trimming were worked out from the DNA. The top ten clones hold approximately 7.4% of a sample with approximately 250,000 clones, about 83% of them seen once. The gene calls are TRBV7-9 and TRBJ1-4, with 7 positions matching TRBD1. Sequences were obtained from peripheral blood. The receptor comes from a woman in her forties or fifties with acute or convalescent COVID-19. The CDR3 here is CASSRTGWNEKLFF. The CDR3, as DNA: TGTGCCAGCAGCCGGACAGGTTGGAATGAAAAACTGTTTTTT.